These T cell receptor beta chains were read from a single sample in a study of blood T cells in healthy people across ages. TCRdb re-analysed the 5' RACE reads in MiXCR, keeping a single row per CDR3 protein. In the table there are over 950,000 distinct CDR3 sequences, 30% to 40% of which are singletons. Input material: blood. These receptor sequences come from a man aged 18 to 29 in good health. Both conserved end residues are part of each CDR3. A D gene is named only where the DNA matches it firmly. Clone size appears in some rows only: once, few, many, or a class for an expanded clone.

>TRBV12-3/TRBV12-4|TRBJ2-1|TRBD2|-
TGTGCCAGCAGTTCCCACGCGGGGGGCTACAATGAGCAGTTCTTC
CASSSHAGGYNEQFF
>TRBV20-1|TRBJ2-5|-|-
TGCAGTGCTAGAGATCCCACTTCGAGAGAGACCCAGTACTTC
CSARDPTSRETQYF
>TRBV6-5|TRBJ2-2|-|-
TGTGCCAGCAGCGCGACAGTGCCCTCGGGGGAGCTGTTTTTT
CASSATVPSGELFF
>TRBV7-3|TRBJ2-7|TRBD1|-
TGTGCCAGCAGCTCCCGGGGACAGGCCTACGAGCAGTACTTC
CASSSRGQAYEQYF
>TRBV11-2|TRBJ1-2|-|-
TGTGCCAGCAGCTTAGATATGACTAACTATGGCTGCACCTTC
CASSLDMTNYGCTF
>TRBV12-3/TRBV12-4|TRBJ1-4|TRBD1|few
TGTGCCAGCAGTCCAGGGGGCGATAATGAAAAACTGTTTTTT
CASSPGGDNEKLFF
>TRBV20-1|TRBJ2-4|-|few
TGCAGTGCTAGTAGGGGGGCCAAAAACATTCAGTACTTC
CSASRGAKNIQYF
>TRBV7-2|TRBJ1-2|-|many
TGTGCCAGCAGCTTAGTTGGTCAGGCTGGAGGCTACACCTTC
CASSLVGQAGGYTF
>TRBV10-3|TRBJ1-5|-|-
TGTGCCATCAGTGATGGGGTAATCGGCAATCAGCCCCAGCATTTT
CAISDGVIGNQPQHF
>TRBV4-3|TRBJ1-1|-|-
TGCGCCAGCAGCCAAGAGGGGAGAGCAGAAGCTTTCTTT
CASSQEGRAEAFF
>TRBV7-6|TRBJ2-2|TRBD1|-
TGTGCCAGCACCCTGACAGGGGTGAACACCGGGGAGCTGTTTTTT
CASTLTGVNTGELFF
>TRBV28|TRBJ2-1|-|few
TGTGCCAGCCACATCGACTCCTACAATGAGCAGTTCTTC
CASHIDSYNEQFF
>TRBV7-8|TRBJ1-1|-|-
TGTACCAGCAGCTTAACGATAGGCAACACTGAAGCTTTCTTT
CTSSLTIGNTEAFF
>TRBV24-1|TRBJ2-5|-|-
TGTGCCACCAGTGATCCTACTAGTGGGACCCAGTACTTC
CATSDPTSGTQYF
>TRBV15|TRBJ2-1|-|-
TGTGCCACCAGCAGGGACCCTTCCTACAATGAGCAGTTCTTC
CATSRDPSYNEQFF
>TRBV7-8|TRBJ2-1|-|many
TGTGCCAGCAGCTTAAGACGGTACAATGAGCAGTTCTTC
CASSLRRYNEQFF
>TRBV9|TRBJ1-4|TRBD1|-
TGTGCCAGCAGCGTAGGGCCCGGGACAGATGAAAAACTGTTTTTT
CASSVGPGTDEKLFF
>TRBV18|TRBJ1-1|-|-
TGTGCCAGCTCACCATCGGGACCGGGAGAGGACACTGAAGCTTTCTTT
CASSPSGPGEDTEAFF
>TRBV7-9|TRBJ1-1|-|-
TGTGCCAGCAGCCCAACCAGAATACAGGGAGACGCTTTCTTT
CASSPTRIQGDAFF
>TRBV28|TRBJ2-7|TRBD1|few
TGTGCCAGCAGTATAACAGGGGGTGATTACGAGCAGTACTTC
CASSITGGDYEQYF
>TRBV7-9|TRBJ2-1|TRBD2|-
TGTGCCAGCAGCTTATGGAGCGGGGGGGCCTCGCATGAGCAGTTCTTC
CASSLWSGGASHEQFF
>TRBV11-2|TRBJ2-1|-|few
TGTGCCAGCAGCTCCTCGTCGACCTACAATGAGCAGTTCTTC
CASSSSSTYNEQFF
>TRBV4-3|TRBJ1-1|-|-
TGCGCCAGCCACAAAACCCGGATCAACACTGAAGCTTTCTTT
CASHKTRINTEAFF
>TRBV12-3/TRBV12-4|TRBJ1-2|-|many
TGTGCCAGCAGTTTACACGGCGGCTATGGCTACACCTTC
CASSLHGGYGYTF
>TRBV2|TRBJ1-1|TRBD1|-
TGTGCCAGCAGTGATGACAGGGGGCCCCCGAATGAAGCTTTCTTT
CASSDDRGPPNEAFF
>TRBV4-1|TRBJ2-5|-|-
TGCGCCGGCAGCCAAGATGCCGGGTCAGAGACCCAGTACTTC
CAGSQDAGSETQYF
>TRBV15|TRBJ2-1|TRBD2|-
TGTGCCACCAGCAGAGCGGGGGGAAACAATGAGCAGTTCTTC
CATSRAGGNNEQFF
>TRBV20-1|TRBJ1-1|-|-
TGCAGTGCTAATAGTTTGTACAAGAACACTGAAGCTTTCTTT
CSANSLYKNTEAFF
>TRBV3-1|TRBJ1-2|-|-
TGTGCCAGCAGCCCTCACGCGGGTGTCTATGGCTACACCTTC
CASSPHAGVYGYTF
>TRBV20-1|TRBJ1-2|-|many
TGCAGTGCTAGACCGGGCCTCTATGGCTACACCTTC
CSARPGLYGYTF
>TRBV2|TRBJ1-2|-|few
TGTGCCAGCAGCACCGCAGTCTATGGCTACACCTTC
CASSTAVYGYTF
>TRBV10-3|TRBJ2-3|-|many
TGTGCCATCAGTGATAGGACCTCTGGCACAGATACGCAGTATTTT
CAISDRTSGTDTQYF
>TRBV28|TRBJ1-2|-|few
TGTGCCAGCAGTGTATATAACGGGGAGGGCTACACCTTC
CASSVYNGEGYTF
>TRBV7-2|TRBJ2-3|-|-
TGTGCCAGCAGCTTAGATCGGGGGGCGGGTGGGGATACGCAGTATTTT
CASSLDRGAGGDTQYF
>TRBV20-1|TRBJ2-1|-|few
TGCAGTGCTAGAGTCCCATACAATGAGCAGTTCTTC
CSARVPYNEQFF
>TRBV12-3/TRBV12-4|TRBJ2-3|TRBD1|-
TGTGCCAGCAGTAAGGGACAGCCGACAGATACGCAGTATTTT
CASSKGQPTDTQYF
>TRBV29-1|TRBJ2-7|TRBD1|-
TGCAGCGTTGACCGGACAGGGAACCCCTACGAGCAGTACTTC
CSVDRTGNPYEQYF
>TRBV6-6|TRBJ1-2|-|few
TGTGCCAGCAGTTTAAAGACGGTTAACTATGGCTACACCTTC
CASSLKTVNYGYTF
>TRBV29-1|TRBJ1-2|-|-
TGCAGCGTTGAAAGGACAGTCGGGGGCTACACCTTC
CSVERTVGGYTF
>TRBV6-6|TRBJ1-1|-|-
TGTGCCAGCACTTCCTTCCAGGGTAACACTGAAGCTTTCTTT
CASTSFQGNTEAFF
>TRBV6-5|TRBJ1-2|-|many
TGTGCCAGCAGTTCGACCCCGGAGGGCTACACCTTC
CASSSTPEGYTF
>TRBV9|TRBJ1-2|-|-
TGTGCCTCCCGGGGGACTAACTATGGCTACACCTTC
CASRGTNYGYTF
>TRBV10-2|TRBJ2-3|-|-
TGCGCCAGCAGTACCGGGGATACGCAGTATTTT
CASSTGDTQYF